This TCR beta chain was found in a study of monozygotic twins with inflammatory bowel disease. Whole-study results and caveats: Comparison of concordant versus discordant twins revealed no difference in repertoire similarity, possibly due to limited power. Patient repertoire variability may have increased through differing immunosuppressive treatments. IBD patients displayed reduced TCRbeta diversity (inverse Simpson) when set against healthy co-twins.

The V gene's germline CDR1 is DFQATT and CDR2 SNEGSKA (reference sequence). The CDR3 sequence is 13 residues long. As for this clonotype: Antigen: not known.

TCRalpha and TCRbeta cDNA went through nested PCRs of roughly 16 and 10 cycles, two in total. TCRdb reanalyzed the 5' RACE reads, giving one entry per CDR3 protein sequence and no DNA. The sample totals more than 300,000 distinct CDR3 sequences; its top ten clones hold 2.5% to 3%. The sample taken for sequencing was blood. The clonotype originates from a human donor with ulcerative colitis or Crohn's disease, or a healthy co-twin of an affected twin (not recorded which). This chain uses TRBV20-1 with TRBJ2-4; TCRdb names TRBD2, which stays unverified in the absence of DNA. The CDR3 loop reads CSARRAVAGGAYF.